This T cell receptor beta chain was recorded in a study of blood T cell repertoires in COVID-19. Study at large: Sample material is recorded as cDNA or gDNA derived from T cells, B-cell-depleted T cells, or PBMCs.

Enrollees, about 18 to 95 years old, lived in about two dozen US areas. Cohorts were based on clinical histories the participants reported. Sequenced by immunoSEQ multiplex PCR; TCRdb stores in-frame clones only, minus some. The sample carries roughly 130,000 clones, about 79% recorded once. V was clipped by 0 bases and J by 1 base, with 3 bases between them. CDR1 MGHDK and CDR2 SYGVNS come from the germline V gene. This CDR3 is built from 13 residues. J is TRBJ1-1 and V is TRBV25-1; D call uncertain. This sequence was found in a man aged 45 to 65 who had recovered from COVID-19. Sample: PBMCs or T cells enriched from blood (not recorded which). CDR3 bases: TGTGCCAGCAGTGAATACGGGAACACTGAAGCTTTCTTT. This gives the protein CASSEYGNTEAFF. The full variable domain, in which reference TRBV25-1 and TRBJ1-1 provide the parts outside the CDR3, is EADIYQTPRYLVIGTGKKITLECSQTMGHDKMYWYQQDPGMELHLIHYSYGVNSTEKGDLSSESTVSRIRTEHFPLTLESARPSHTSQYLCASSEYGNTEAFFGQGTRLTVV.